Reported below is one T cell receptor beta chain. As yet, its antigen is unknown. The entry originates in a study of T cell responses to AZD1222 COVID-19 vaccine. General study findings and limits: Samples come after the peak T cell response, not at day 14. Among vaccine-associated CD4 TCRs, coverage spanned spike, with dominance at 160-218 and 743-854.

This table comes from immunoSEQ multiplex PCR, and its TCRdb copy is limited to in-frame clones, with some not included. The table includes approximately 170,000 clones, 87% detected once. This CDR3 has 16 amino acids. The ends lost 2 bases at V and 3 bases at J; junction bases unmatched: 5. The germline gives CDR1 SEHNR, CDR2 FQNEAQ (reference sequence). This chain uses TRBV7-9 with TRBJ2-3; 10 bases line up with TRBD1. The receptor was isolated from an adult who received the AZD1222 COVID-19 vaccine. Here the sequenced sample was peripheral blood, taken 28 days after the second AZD1222 dose. CDR3 protein: CASSLKTGGFTDTQYF. The CDR3 DNA reads TGTGCCAGCAGCTTAAAGACAGGGGGCTTTACAGATACGCAGTATTTT.